These 3 T cell receptor beta chains originate from one sample sequenced in a study of technical replicates of blood from a few donors. Sequenced by immunoSEQ multiplex PCR; TCRdb stores in-frame clones only, minus some. The table includes approximately 70,000 clones, 94% detected once. Sequenced material: T cells isolated from PBMCs. All receptors come from a human donor in good health.

This chain connects TRBV28 to TRBJ1-5; no clear D gene. CDR3 length equals 18 residues. V was trimmed by 9 bases and J by 4 bases, leaving 28 bases between them. Germline V gene data show CDR1 as MDHEN and CDR2 as SYDVKM. The CDR3 DNA follows: TGTGCCAGTAATAACGGGAGGTACACCGGGTCCCCTAATCAGCCCCAGCATTTT. This codes for CASNNGRYTGSPNQPQHF.

The rearrangement links TRBV27 to TRBJ2-5; possible D gene TRBD2, 6 bases. From germline, CDR1 is MNHEY and CDR2 SMNVEV (reference sequence). This CDR3 spans 14 amino acids. Trimming pared 0 bases from V and 5 bases from J, leaving 10 bases between. The CDR3 region is CASSLSGGTETQYF. CDR3 bases: TGTGCCAGCAGTTTATCTGGGGGGACGGAGACCCAGTACTTC.

The CDR3 DNA follows: TGCGCCAGCAGCTTCTTTCTTAGGGGAGGGCCCTTATACAATGAGCAGTTCTTC. This sequence encodes CASSFFLRGGPLYNEQFF. The chain has TRBV5-1 and TRBJ2-1; TRBD2 aligns across 7 bases. Per the germline V gene, CDR1 is SGHRS and CDR2 is YFSETQ. This CDR3 contains 18 residues. V dropped 2 bases and J dropped 4; count of bases not matched to a gene: 15.